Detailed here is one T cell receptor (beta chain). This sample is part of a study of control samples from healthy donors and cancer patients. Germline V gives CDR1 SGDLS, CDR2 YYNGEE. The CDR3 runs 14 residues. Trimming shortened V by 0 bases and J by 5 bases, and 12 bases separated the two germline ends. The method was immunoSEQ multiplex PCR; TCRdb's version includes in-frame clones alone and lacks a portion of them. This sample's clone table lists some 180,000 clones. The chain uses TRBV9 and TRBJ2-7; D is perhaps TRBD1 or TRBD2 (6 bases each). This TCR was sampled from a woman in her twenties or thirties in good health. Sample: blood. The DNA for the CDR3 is TGTGCCAGCAGCGTAGAGACAGGACTAAACGAGCAGTACTTC. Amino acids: CASSVETGLNEQYF.